The rows below give T cell receptor beta chains drawn from one sample of a study of T cell repertoires in cytomegalovirus infection. TCRdb analysed the reads with MiXCR anew, one entry per CDR3 protein. This table holds 510,000 or so distinct CDR3 sequences, roughly 29% found once. The sample was PBMCs. These receptors were collected from a human donor in good health (CMV status not recorded). Some clones in this sample may be carry-over from other donors' samples. Both conserved end residues are trimmed from each CDR3. The D gene is left open where the match is weak.

J,V,D,CDR3
TRBJ1-4,TRBV7-8,.,ASSLILSTNEKLF
TRBJ1-2,TRBV6-2/TRBV6-3,.,ASTGGSYGYT
TRBJ1-4,TRBV2,.,ASTQEGGGEKLF
TRBJ2-1,TRBV4-3,TRBD2,ASSQDFGGAIREQF
TRBJ2-7,TRBV30,TRBD2,AWSGLAGYEQY
TRBJ1-2,TRBV29-1,TRBD1,SLQGGPNYGYT
TRBJ2-7,TRBV7-8,.,ASSLLGYTYEQY
TRBJ2-1,TRBV7-9,.,ASSPPGDKYNEQF
TRBJ2-7,TRBV20-1,.,SGTGYGEQY
TRBJ2-7,TRBV11-1,.,ASSSTGFYEQY
TRBJ2-6,TRBV11-1,.,ASSLALMGSGANVLT
TRBJ2-5,TRBV5-1,.,ASSLGTHETQY
TRBJ2-1,TRBV5-4,.,ASTSLNEQF
TRBJ2-6,TRBV10-3,.,AISETRTLQSGANVLT